This T cell receptor (beta chain) was documented in a study of T cell changes during pregnancy in multiple sclerosis. The table came from immunoSEQ multiplex PCR; TCRdb's copy has only in-frame clones and leaves some out. Of 55,000 to 75,000 clones in the sample, 92% were seen once. With 3 bases clipped from V and 0 bases from J, the junction kept 8 bases outside the gene matches. This CDR3 spans 16 amino acids. Looked up from germline, CDR1 is MNHEY and CDR2 is SMNVEV (reference sequence). The receptor was derived from a female donor with multiple sclerosis, enrolled in a pregnancy study. The sequencing here drew on peripheral blood, taken after pregnancy. The genes are TRBV27 and TRBJ2-7; 7 bases are a match to TRBD2. The CDR3 region is CASSFSGEGISYEQYF. The CDR3 region has the DNA TGTGCCAGCAGTTTTTCGGGGGAGGGGATCTCCTACGAGCAGTACTTC.